A selection of T cell receptor beta chains follows, all from one sample in a study of cytomegalovirus exposure and HLA in healthy donors. Here immunoSEQ multiplex PCR was the method, and the copy in TCRdb shows in-frame clones only, minus some. The repertoire has 90,000 to 140,000 clones, over 70% of them found once; the top ten carry around 2.1%. The sample comprised PBMCs. The receptors shown here come from a man aged 25 to 45 in good health and CMV-seronegative. Each CDR3 is given without its conserved first and last residue. D genes are given only for firm matches.

TRBV28,TRBJ1-2,NA,ASSFTGFTYGYT
TRBV19,TRBJ1-2,NA,ASSIVAGAPGYT
TRBV6-5,TRBJ2-3,TRBD1,ASSTRDRGRDTQY
TRBV6-4,TRBJ1-2,TRBD1,ASSPGQGAFGYT
TRBV9,NA,NA,ASSVEDSSYEQY
TRBV28,TRBJ2-7,TRBD2,ASRSSGAIPYEQY
TRBV6-5,TRBJ1-6,TRBD1,ASSPGGSVNSPLH
TRBV5-8,TRBJ1-2,NA,ASREGYRGYT
TRBV5-1,TRBJ2-5,TRBD1,ASSLNRGRLFETQY
TRBV7-8,TRBJ2-3,NA,ASSLGLKASTDTQY
TRBV7-6,TRBJ2-7,NA,ASSHIGAGYEQY
TRBV5-1,TRBJ2-2,NA,ASSLAGTTNTGELF
TRBV11-2,TRBJ2-3,NA,ASSSDRGADTQY
TRBV7-6,TRBJ2-7,TRBD1,ASSLGTGDTYEQY
TRBV6-5,TRBJ1-2,NA,ASSSGNNYGYT
TRBV10-3,TRBJ2-1,TRBD2,AISGSSGSYNEQF
TRBV27,TRBJ1-2,NA,ASTHSTDYGYT
TRBV18,TRBJ2-1,TRBD2,ASSQPGLAGGNEQF
TRBV4-1,TRBJ1-5,NA,ASSRTDLKNQPQH
TRBV5-1,TRBJ1-1,TRBD1,ASSLDNSRDRVTEAF
TRBV6-5,TRBJ2-3,TRBD2,ASSYIAGVPDTQY
TRBV11-2,TRBJ2-1,TRBD2,ASSLRGRTYNEQF